This TCR beta chain was recovered during a study of shared clonotypes between healthy human individuals. Germline-derived CDR1 and CDR2 are MNHEY and SVGAGI. Trimming took 4 bases from V and 1 from J, leaving 5 bases between them. The CDR3 spans 12 residues. Each subset's genomic DNA was split evenly across several immunoSEQ plates. Repertoires were generated with immunoSEQ multiplex PCR, while TCRdb's copy carries only in-frame clones and drops some. The data contain fewer than 2.5 million clones, 93% of them singletons. The specimen was naive CD4+ T cells from PBMCs. Indicated subset: CD45RA+ positively selected. The TCR was taken from a man aged 18 to 30 in good health. Some clones in this sample may be carry-over from other donors' samples. J is TRBJ2-7 and V is TRBV6-5; no definite D call. Written as DNA, the CDR3 is TGTGCCAGCAGTTCGAATTCCTACGAGCAGTACTTC. This translates into CASSSNSYEQYF.